A selection of T cell receptor beta chains follows, all from one sample in a study of T cells in localized non-small cell lung cancer. Profiling relied on immunoSEQ multiplex PCR, and the TCRdb table lists in-frame clones only, not all of them. The sample consists of just under 2,000 clones, roughly a fifth of them appearing once. Material: lung tumor tissue, obtained before any cancer treatment. These receptors were obtained from a man aged 40-75 years with stage I lung adenocarcinoma. Both conserved end residues are part of each CDR3. A D gene is named only where the DNA matches it firmly. A row's size may be missing; if present it is once, few, many or a size class.

size | J | D | V | CDR3 | DNA
few | TRBJ2-7 | NA | TRBV14 | CASSAGVGGRERYEQYF | TGTGCCAGCAGCGCAGGGGTCGGCGGGAGAGAACGCTACGAGCAGTACTTC
NA | TRBJ2-5 | NA | TRBV29-1 | CSVDGKGETQYF | TGCAGCGTTGACGGCAAAGGGGAGACCCAGTACTTC
NA | TRBJ1-2 | NA | TRBV2 | CASSEGGVEGHTF | TGTGCCAGCAGTGAAGGGGGGGTGGAGGGACACACCTTC
medium-sized | TRBJ2-5 | TRBD1 | TRBV6-8 | CASSLGDRGLQETQYF | TGTGCCAGCAGTCTTGGGGACAGGGGGCTGCAAGAGACCCAGTACTTC
NA | TRBJ2-5 | NA | TRBV11-3 | CASSLSPGQETQYF | TGTGCCAGCAGCTTGTCGCCGGGACAAGAGACCCAGTACTTC
NA | TRBJ2-3 | NA | TRBV11-3 | CASSPDYLSTDTQYF | TGTGCCAGCAGCCCGGACTACCTTAGCACAGATACGCAGTATTTT
few | TRBJ2-5 | NA | TRBV6-8 | CASRVPGEETQYF | TGTGCCAGCAGAGTCCCAGGAGAAGAGACCCAGTACTTC
NA | TRBJ1-1 | NA | TRBV14 | CASSLTEGTEAFF | TGTGCCAGCAGCCTGACCGAGGGCACTGAAGCTTTCTTT
many | TRBJ1-5 | NA | TRBV11-3 | CASSLYGGGVSNQPQHF | TGTGCCAGCAGCCTCTATGGTGGGGGGGTTAGCAATCAGCCCCAGCATTTT
few | TRBJ1-5 | TRBD1 | TRBV15 | CATSRDRGGSRDRVFHQPQHF | TGTGCCACCAGCAGAGATAGGGGTGGTAGCCGGGACAGGGTGTTTCATCAGCCCCAGCATTTT
NA | TRBJ2-2 | TRBD2 | TRBV6-8 | CASSYSSGGRNTGELFF | TGTGCCAGCAGTTACAGCAGCGGGGGCCGAAACACCGGGGAGCTGTTTTTT
once | TRBJ2-7 | TRBD2 | TRBV30 | CAWRKAGVVYSYEQYF | TGTGCCTGGAGGAAAGCGGGAGTAGTATACTCCTACGAGCAGTACTTC
medium-sized | TRBJ1-1 | TRBD1 | TRBV6-8 | CASRAQGQNTEAFF | TGTGCCAGCAGAGCACAGGGGCAAAACACTGAAGCTTTCTTT
NA | TRBJ2-1 | NA | TRBV11-3 | CASSQAGQGYNEQFF | TGTGCCAGCAGCCAAGCTGGGCAGGGCTACAATGAGCAGTTCTTC
NA | TRBJ1-6 | TRBD1 | TRBV6-8 | CASRPGQGAPLHF | TGTGCCAGCAGACCCGGACAGGGAGCACCCCTCCACTTT
medium-sized | TRBJ2-5 | NA | TRBV9 | CASSVDSGRGETQYF | TGTGCCAGCAGCGTAGATTCCGGGAGAGGGGAGACCCAGTACTTC
few | TRBJ2-3 | NA | TRBV18 | CASSPEGSETDTQYF | TGTGCCAGCTCACCGGAGGGGAGTGAGACAGATACGCAGTATTTT
medium-sized | TRBJ2-2 | TRBD2 | TRBV11-3 | CASSSSSLAGLTGELFF | TGTGCCAGCAGCTCTAGCAGCCTAGCGGGACTCACCGGGGAGCTGTTTTTT
few | TRBJ2-7 | NA | TRBV18 | CASSTSSYEQYF | TGTGCCAGCTCAACAAGCTCCTACGAGCAGTACTTC
medium-sized | TRBJ2-3 | NA | TRBV11-3 | CASSLQAGTDTSTDTQYF | TGTGCCAGCAGCTTACAGGCGGGGACAGATACTAGCACAGATACGCAGTATTTT
NA | TRBJ2-6 | NA | TRBV28 | CASSPSYASSYSGANVLTF | TGTGCCAGCAGTCCATCCTACGCTTCCTCCTACTCTGGGGCCAACGTCCTGACTTTC
few | TRBJ2-2 | TRBD1 | TRBV11-3 | CASRPGQAGTGELFF | TGTGCCAGCAGACCGGGACAGGCTGGCACCGGGGAGCTGTTTTTT
NA | TRBJ2-2 | TRBD1 | TRBV14 | CASSRGQGITGELFF | TGTGCCAGCAGCCGCGGACAGGGTATCACCGGGGAGCTGTTTTTT
NA | TRBJ1-1 | NA | TRBV7-2 | CASSGRRDTEAFF | TGTGCCAGCAGCGGACGACGGGACACTGAAGCTTTCTTT
few | TRBJ1-1 | NA | TRBV14 | CASSQTRSSLFMNTEAFF | TGTGCCAGCAGCCAGACCCGGTCATCCCTTTTCATGAACACTGAAGCTTTCTTT
NA | TRBJ1-4 | NA | TRBV19 | CASSPRTAGTNEKLFF | TGTGCCAGTAGTCCGCGGACAGCTGGGACTAATGAAAAACTGTTTTTT
NA | TRBJ2-5 | TRBD1 | TRBV28 | CASRNQGEETQYF | TGTGCCAGCAGGAATCAGGGGGAGGAGACCCAGTACTTC
medium-sized | TRBJ1-1 | NA | TRBV7-2 | CASSKGGRSAAFF | TGTGCCAGCAGCAAAGGGGGTCGATCGGCAGCTTTCTTT
NA | TRBJ2-7 | NA | TRBV4-1 | CASSQDLTRWEQYF | TGCGCCAGCAGCCAAGATTTGACCCGCTGGGAGCAGTACTTC
few | TRBJ2-2 | NA | TRBV6-7 | CASSYVGELFF | TGTGCCAGCAGTTACGTGGGGGAGCTGTTTTTT
NA | TRBJ2-5 | TRBD2 | TRBV7-2 | CASSGTSVGTQYF | TGTGCCAGCAGCGGGACTAGCGTGGGGACCCAGTACTTC
NA | TRBJ1-3 | NA | TRBV18 | CASSRPGNTIYF | TGTGCCAGCTCACGGCCTGGAAACACCATATATTTT
few | TRBJ2-7 | NA | TRBV11-3 | CASSPGQFSHEQYF | TGTGCCAGCAGCCCCGGGCAGTTTTCCCACGAGCAGTACTTC
NA | TRBJ1-6 | TRBD1 | TRBV19 | CASREGQGYNSPLHF | TGTGCCAGTAGGGAGGGACAGGGGTACAATTCACCCCTCCACTTT
NA | TRBJ1-2 | TRBD1 | TRBV19 | CASSSSTGGYGYTF | TGTGCCAGTAGCTCCTCAACAGGGGGCTATGGCTACACCTTC
NA | TRBJ2-3 | NA | TRBV11-3 | CASSLPPSLPDTQYF | TGTGCCAGCAGCTTACCACCTAGCCTTCCAGATACGCAGTATTTT
few | TRBJ2-5 | TRBD1 | TRBV30 | CASGQAETQYF | TGTGCCTCAGGACAGGCAGAGACCCAGTACTTC
NA | TRBJ2-1 | TRBD2 | TRBV18 | CASSPPSSGYNEQFF | TGTGCCAGCTCACCACCGTCTAGCGGCTACAATGAGCAGTTCTTC
NA | TRBJ1-4 | NA | TRBV29-1 | CSVAPATNEKLFF | TGCAGCGTCGCACCAGCAACTAATGAAAAACTGTTTTTT
few | TRBJ2-6 | TRBD1 | TRBV29-1 | CSVEGQGGPHPGSGANVLTF | TGCAGCGTTGAGGGACAGGGGGGTCCTCACCCCGGCTCTGGGGCCAACGTCCTGACTTTC
few | TRBJ2-5 | NA | TRBV9 | CASTDRSGRGETQYF | TGTGCCAGCACCGACAGGTCGGGACGGGGGGAGACCCAGTACTTC